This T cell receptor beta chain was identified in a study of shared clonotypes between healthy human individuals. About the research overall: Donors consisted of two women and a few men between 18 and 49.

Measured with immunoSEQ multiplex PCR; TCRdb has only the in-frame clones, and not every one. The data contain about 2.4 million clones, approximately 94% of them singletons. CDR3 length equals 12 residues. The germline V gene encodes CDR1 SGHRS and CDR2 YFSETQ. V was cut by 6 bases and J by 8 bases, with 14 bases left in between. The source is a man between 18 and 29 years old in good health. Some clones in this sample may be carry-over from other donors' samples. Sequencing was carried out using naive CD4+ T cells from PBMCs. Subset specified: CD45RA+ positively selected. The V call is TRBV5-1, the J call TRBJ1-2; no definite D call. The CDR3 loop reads CASISDGGGYTF. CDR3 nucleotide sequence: TGCGCCAGCATCTCTGACGGAGGAGGCTACACCTTC.